The clone carrying this T cell receptor (beta chain) was observed a few times. Its antigen is still unknown. The CDR3 has 14 residues. V lost 6 bases to trimming and J lost 7 bases, with 15 bases between them. The germline V gene encodes CDR1 ENHRY and CDR2 SYGVKD. Overall study results and limits: Larger-cohort validation covered only one TCR beta V-J rearrangement.

TCRdb used MiXCR to reprocess the 5' RACE reads, holding one entry per CDR3 protein. In the table there are 7,500 to 10,000 distinct CDR3 sequences, roughly 66% of which are singletons. The chain is built from TRBV10-3 and TRBJ2-2; D is possibly TRBD2 (6 bases). Sequencing was performed on tumor-infiltrating memory CD4+ T cells sorted from the breast tumor. The subset denotes: memory CD4+ T cells, CD4+CD45RO+CD25-. The sequence was collected from a female donor with breast cancer. Here the CDR3 reads CAIRASWDFGELFF. The CDR3 DNA reads TGTGCCATCAGAGCCTCCTGGGACTTCGGGGAGCTGTTTTTT.